This TCR beta chain is drawn from a study of monozygotic twins with cystic fibrosis. Whole-study results and caveats: V usage most resembled the co-twin in 13 of 16 pairs. Nucleotide-identical clonotype sharing was significantly higher within monozygotic CF twin pairs than between unrelated CF individuals.

Some clones are missing from TCRdb's copy, which holds only in-frame ones; the method was immunoSEQ multiplex PCR. The sample lists tens of thousands of clones; approximately 72% were seen once. As regards this clone: Its antigen is not identified.

The CDR3 contains 17 residues. Trimming at V came to 6 bases and at J to 2 bases, leaving 7 bases not matched to a gene. Germline V gene sequence: CDR1 SGHTA, CDR2 FQGNSA. V gene TRBV7-2 combines with J gene TRBJ2-1; 13 nucleotides line up with TRBD2. This clonotype was obtained from a girl aged 10 to 17 with cystic fibrosis. The sample comprised blood. In nucleotides, the CDR3 is TGTGCCAGCAGACCCAGACTAGCGGGAGGTCCCTACAATGAGCAGTTCTTC. Translated: CASRPRLAGGPYNEQFF.